These T cell receptor beta chains were read from a single sample in a study of metastatic and nonmetastatic thyroid tumors. TCRdb re-clonotyped the PCR reads via MiXCR. Of 20,000 or so clones detected, roughly 11% appear once; the ten largest clones hold 25% to 35%. The specimen sequenced was blood. These TCRs come from a female donor with papillary thyroid cancer or a benign thyroid nodule (not recorded which). Some clones in this sample may be carry-over from other donors' samples. The CDR3 runs from the conserved cysteine through the conserved F or W. Each record gives: clone size, J gene, D gene, V gene, CDR3 protein, CDR3 DNA. A D gene is named only where the DNA matches it firmly. Not all rows give a size; the values are once, few, many and, for expanded clones, a class.

size: many
J: TRBJ1-4
D: TRBD1
V: TRBV28
CDR3: CASTPDRESTNEKLFF
DNA: TGTGCCAGCACCCCTGACAGGGAATCAACTAATGAAAAACTGTTTTTT

size: many
J: TRBJ2-3
D: -
V: TRBV27
CDR3: CASGSISDTQYF
DNA: TGTGCCAGCGGTTCTATTTCAGATACGCAGTATTTT

size: many
J: TRBJ1-1
D: -
V: TRBV12-3/TRBV12-4
CDR3: CASRSSLGDTEAFF
DNA: TGTGCCAGCAGATCCTCTCTGGGGGACACTGAAGCTTTCTTT

size: many
J: TRBJ2-5
D: TRBD2
V: TRBV7-9
CDR3: CASSPTRLAGFQETQYF
DNA: TGTGCCAGCAGCCCTACCCGACTAGCGGGGTTCCAAGAGACCCAGTACTTC

size: many
J: TRBJ1-2
D: -
V: TRBV24-1
CDR3: CATSDQGSNYGYTF
DNA: TGTGCCACCAGTGACCAGGGGTCTAACTATGGCTACACCTTC

size: medium-sized
J: TRBJ1-2
D: -
V: TRBV6-2/TRBV6-3
CDR3: CASSQTRVYGYTF
DNA: TGTGCCAGCAGCCAAACCAGGGTATATGGCTACACCTTC

size: many
J: TRBJ1-5
D: -
V: TRBV20-1
CDR3: CSARDDTRYDQPQHF
DNA: TGCAGTGCTAGGGACGACACCAGGTACGATCAGCCCCAGCATTTT

size: few
J: TRBJ2-7
D: TRBD2
V: TRBV18
CDR3: CASSPPQGKAGGPWYEQYF
DNA: TGTGCCAGCTCACCACCCCAAGGAAAAGCGGGAGGGCCTTGGTACGAGCAGTACTTC

size: many
J: TRBJ2-7
D: -
V: TRBV9
CDR3: CASSVGADYEQYF
DNA: TGTGCCAGCAGCGTAGGTGCGGATTACGAGCAGTACTTC

size: few
J: TRBJ2-7
D: -
V: TRBV6-1
CDR3: CDSGLSLGYEQYF
DNA: TGTGACAGCGGCTTGAGCCTCGGTTACGAGCAGTACTTC

size: many
J: TRBJ2-6
D: -
V: TRBV10-1
CDR3: CASREIRGGSGANVLTF
DNA: TGCGCCAGCAGAGAAATCAGGGGCGGCTCTGGGGCCAACGTCCTGACTTTC

size: many
J: TRBJ2-1
D: -
V: TRBV28
CDR3: CASSLEGYEQFF
DNA: TGTGCCAGCAGTTTAGAGGGGTATGAGCAGTTCTTC

size: many
J: TRBJ2-7
D: -
V: TRBV5-1
CDR3: CASSLNGEQYF
DNA: TGCGCCAGCAGCTTGAATGGTGAGCAGTACTTC

size: many
J: TRBJ2-7
D: TRBD1
V: TRBV3-1
CDR3: CASSQDWGQLTYEQYF
DNA: TGTGCCAGCAGCCAAGATTGGGGACAGTTGACCTACGAGCAGTACTTC

size: -
J: TRBJ1-1
D: -
V: TRBV18
CDR3: CASSPRKTGNTEAFF
DNA: TGTGCCAGCTCACCCCGTAAGACAGGGAACACTGAAGCTTTCTTT

size: many
J: TRBJ2-5
D: -
V: TRBV29-1
CDR3: CSVEERLSETQYF
DNA: TGCAGCGTTGAAGAGAGACTTTCGGAGACCCAGTACTTC

size: -
J: TRBJ2-7
D: -
V: TRBV28
CDR3: CAIRIRGLTYF
DNA: TGTGCCATCAGGATCCGGGGACTGACGTACTTC

size: many
J: TRBJ2-3
D: -
V: TRBV20-1
CDR3: CSAPRGGEYADTQYF
DNA: TGCAGTGCTCCTCGTGGGGGAGAATACGCAGATACGCAGTATTTT

size: many
J: TRBJ2-1
D: TRBD1
V: TRBV2
CDR3: CASSGQGVNEQFF
DNA: TGTGCCAGCAGTGGCCAGGGGGTCAATGAGCAGTTCTTC

size: -
J: TRBJ2-7
D: TRBD1
V: TRBV18
CDR3: CASSPPGTGGLYEQYF
DNA: TGTGCCAGCTCACCACCGGGGACAGGGGGCTTGTACGAGCAGTACTTC

size: many
J: TRBJ1-5
D: -
V: TRBV6-1
CDR3: CASSDEAGTQPQHF
DNA: TGTGCCAGCAGTGACGAAGCAGGGACTCAGCCCCAGCATTTT

size: many
J: TRBJ2-2
D: TRBD2
V: TRBV20-1
CDR3: CSAKRENTGELFF
DNA: TGCAGTGCGAAGCGGGAGAACACCGGGGAGCTGTTTTTT

size: many
J: TRBJ1-1
D: TRBD1
V: TRBV11-2
CDR3: CASSFTGTGTYTEAFF
DNA: TGTGCCAGCAGCTTCACCGGGACAGGGACTTACACTGAAGCTTTCTTT

size: many
J: TRBJ2-1
D: -
V: TRBV20-1
CDR3: CSAEDSTAYNEQFF
DNA: TGCAGTGCTGAGGACTCCACGGCTTACAATGAGCAGTTCTTC

size: -
J: TRBJ1-2
D: -
V: TRBV5-5
CDR3: CASSLARGANYGYTF
DNA: TGTGCCAGCAGCTTGGCCAGGGGAGCTAACTATGGCTACACCTTC

size: -
J: TRBJ2-1
D: TRBD1
V: TRBV11-2
CDR3: CASILGQGARNEQFF
DNA: TGTGCCAGCATCCTCGGACAGGGGGCTCGGAATGAGCAGTTCTTC

size: medium-sized
J: TRBJ1-2
D: -
V: TRBV28
CDR3: CATGTRLGLNYGYTF
DNA: TGTGCCACCGGGACAAGGCTAGGCCTTAACTATGGCTACACCTTC

size: many
J: TRBJ2-1
D: TRBD2
V: TRBV27
CDR3: CASSKSSGSYNEQFF
DNA: TGTGCCAGCAGCAAATCTAGCGGGAGCTACAATGAGCAGTTCTTC

size: many
J: TRBJ2-5
D: -
V: TRBV20-1
CDR3: CSAGPLTRVGETQYF
DNA: TGCAGTGCTGGGCCCTTAACTCGGGTGGGTGAGACCCAGTACTTC

size: many
J: TRBJ2-3
D: -
V: TRBV7-2
CDR3: CASSLWLRDTQYF
DNA: TGTGCCAGCAGCTTGTGGCTACGAGATACGCAGTATTTT

size: many
J: TRBJ1-4
D: -
V: TRBV20-1
CDR3: CSATQGSEKLFF
DNA: TGCAGTGCTACTCAGGGGAGTGAAAAACTGTTTTTT

size: -
J: TRBJ2-4
D: TRBD1
V: TRBV5-1
CDR3: CASSWPPTGVGKNIQYF
DNA: TGCGCCAGCAGCTGGCCGCCGACAGGGGTGGGCAAAAACATTCAGTACTTC

size: many
J: TRBJ2-1
D: TRBD2
V: TRBV20-1
CDR3: CSASGTSGRSINEQFF
DNA: TGCAGTGCTTCCGGGACTAGCGGGAGGTCGATCAATGAGCAGTTCTTC

size: many
J: TRBJ2-1
D: TRBD2
V: TRBV20-1
CDR3: CSASGRGLAGVVNEQFF
DNA: TGCAGTGCTAGCGGTAGGGGACTAGCGGGAGTGGTTAATGAGCAGTTCTTC

size: many
J: TRBJ2-5
D: TRBD1
V: TRBV6-6
CDR3: CASSYGDRVETQYF
DNA: TGTGCCAGCAGTTACGGGGACAGGGTTGAGACCCAGTACTTC

size: many
J: TRBJ1-1
D: -
V: TRBV6-2/TRBV6-3
CDR3: CASSYSDHGTNMNTEAFF
DNA: TGTGCCAGCAGTTACTCTGACCACGGGACAAATATGAACACTGAAGCTTTCTTT

size: many
J: TRBJ2-3
D: -
V: TRBV2
CDR3: CASSAGPIRSDTQYF
DNA: TGTGCCAGCAGTGCTGGCCCCATCCGCTCAGATACGCAGTATTTT

size: few
J: TRBJ1-6
D: -
V: TRBV6-1
CDR3: CATPGPGAAALHF
DNA: TGTGCCACCCCAGGTCCGGGCGCGGCGGCCCTCCACTTT

size: many
J: TRBJ1-1
D: TRBD1
V: TRBV11-2
CDR3: CASSWGDRDSPEAFF
DNA: TGTGCCAGCAGCTGGGGGGACAGGGATTCCCCTGAAGCTTTCTTT

size: -
J: TRBJ1-1
D: -
V: TRBV30
CDR3: CAWNIGTSNTEAFF
DNA: TGTGCCTGGAATATCGGGACGTCGAACACTGAAGCTTTCTTT

size: many
J: TRBJ2-3
D: -
V: TRBV7-3
CDR3: CASSFKGPTDTQYF
DNA: TGTGCCAGCAGCTTCAAGGGGCCCACAGATACGCAGTATTTT

size: many
J: TRBJ2-5
D: -
V: TRBV24-1
CDR3: CATSDLAEQTQYF
DNA: TGTGCCACCAGTGATTTAGCGGAACAGACCCAGTACTTC

size: many
J: TRBJ2-7
D: -
V: TRBV11-1
CDR3: CASSLALRGPPYEQYF
DNA: TGTGCCAGCAGCTTAGCGCTACGGGGGCCCCCCTACGAGCAGTACTTC

size: many
J: TRBJ2-7
D: TRBD1
V: TRBV3-1
CDR3: CASSQAGTGEQYF
DNA: TGTGCCAGCAGCCAAGCTGGGACAGGAGAGCAGTACTTC

size: -
J: TRBJ2-3
D: -
V: TRBV20-1
CDR3: CSARPDSNTQYF
DNA: TGCAGTGCAAGACCGGACAGCAATACGCAGTATTTT

size: many
J: TRBJ2-7
D: TRBD2
V: TRBV11-2
CDR3: CASSHGLAGAYEQYF
DNA: TGTGCCAGCAGCCACGGACTAGCGGGAGCCTACGAGCAGTACTTC

size: medium-sized
J: TRBJ1-2
D: TRBD1
V: TRBV28
CDR3: CASSLSQGNYGYTF
DNA: TGTGCCAGCAGTTTATCACAGGGGAACTATGGCTACACCTTC

size: many
J: TRBJ1-2
D: -
V: TRBV7-2
CDR3: CASSLDRFVGYTF
DNA: TGTGCCAGCAGCTTAGACAGGTTTGTTGGCTACACCTTC

size: many
J: TRBJ2-3
D: -
V: TRBV4-3
CDR3: CASSQRGTASEWTDTQYF
DNA: TGCGCCAGCAGCCAAAGGGGTACGGCTAGCGAATGGACAGATACGCAGTATTTT

size: -
J: TRBJ2-3
D: -
V: TRBV5-1
CDR3: CASSLYGGADTQCF
DNA: TGCGCCAGCAGCTTGTACGGAGGTGCAGATACGCAGTGTTTT

size: many
J: TRBJ2-2
D: -
V: TRBV11-1
CDR3: CASSARGVTGPDTGELFF
DNA: TGTGCCAGCAGCGCCAGGGGGGTCACAGGGCCTGACACCGGGGAGCTGTTTTTT

size: -
J: TRBJ2-7
D: -
V: TRBV27
CDR3: CASSMGGGRYEQYF
DNA: TGTGCCAGCAGTATGGGAGGGGGGAGGTACGAGCAGTACTTC

size: few
J: TRBJ2-7
D: -
V: TRBV28
CDR3: CASLGPDWQYF
DNA: TGTGCCAGCTTGGGCCCCGATTGGCAGTACTTC

size: many
J: TRBJ2-7
D: -
V: TRBV12-3/TRBV12-4
CDR3: CASSLILLYEQYF
DNA: TGTGCCAGCAGTTTGATCCTTCTCTACGAGCAGTACTTC

size: many
J: TRBJ2-7
D: -
V: TRBV15
CDR3: CATSHPPGYEQYF
DNA: TGTGCCACCAGCCACCCTCCCGGGTACGAGCAGTACTTC

size: few
J: TRBJ2-3
D: TRBD2
V: TRBV6-2/TRBV6-3
CDR3: CASTTWTSFTDTQYF
DNA: TGTGCCAGCACGACCTGGACTAGCTTTACAGATACGCAGTATTTT

size: many
J: TRBJ2-1
D: TRBD2
V: TRBV29-1
CDR3: CSVRTSGGYNEQFF
DNA: TGCAGCGTCCGAACTAGCGGGGGTTACAATGAGCAGTTCTTC

size: many
J: TRBJ2-1
D: -
V: TRBV7-3
CDR3: CASSPSGWNEQFF
DNA: TGTGCCAGCAGCCCGAGCGGTTGGAATGAGCAGTTCTTC

size: few
J: TRBJ1-5
D: -
V: TRBV27
CDR3: CASSFAPVQASNQPQHF
DNA: TGTGCCAGCAGTTTCGCACCGGTTCAGGCCAGCAATCAGCCCCAGCATTTT

size: medium-sized
J: TRBJ2-7
D: TRBD2
V: TRBV6-1
CDR3: CASRSGGSLTYEQYF
DNA: TGTGCCAGCAGATCGGGCGGGAGTTTAACCTACGAGCAGTACTTC